These 21 T cell receptor beta chains came from one sample sequenced in a study of shared clonotypes between healthy human individuals. Here immunoSEQ multiplex PCR was the method, and the copy in TCRdb shows in-frame clones only, minus some. The repertoire consists of about 2 million clones, with about 95% occurring once and the leading ten covering 1.2%. Naive CD8 isolation took CD45RO-negative cells positively selected for CCR7 and excluded terminally differentiated effector memory CD45RA+ cells. The sequenced sample was naive CD8+ T cells sorted from blood. These TCRs come from a man younger than 30 in good health.

V gene TRBV7-3 combines with J gene TRBJ2-1, with TRBD2 identical over 10 bases. The CDR3 has 15 amino acids. CDR1 is SGHTA and CDR2 is FQGTGA in the germline V gene. Trimming removed 4 bases from V and 7 bases from J; junction bases left unmatched: 7. The CDR3 is CASSSSAGGPNEQFF. CDR3 bases: TGTGCCAGCAGCTCCTCAGCGGGGGGGCCAAATGAGCAGTTCTTC.

Note on this clone: This sample includes further DNA sequences coding for the same CDR3. The CDR3 DNA reads TGTGCCAGCAGTTACTCAGGGGCCTACGAGCAGTACTTC. Translation: CASSYSGAYEQYF. The chain is built from TRBV6-5 and TRBJ2-7, with D perhaps TRBD1 (5 bases). V was cut by 0 bases and J by 2 bases, with 5 bases left in between. Germline V gives CDR1 MNHEY, CDR2 SVGAGI. The CDR3 contains 13 residues.

The chain is built from TRBV5-4 and TRBJ1-5; D unclear. CDR3 length: 15 residues. The V and J ends lost 0 bases and 0 bases respectively, with 7 bases between them. Germline V gene data show CDR1 as SGHNT and CDR2 as YYREEE (reference sequence). This CDR3 is CASSLGPGSNQPQHF. Written as DNA, the CDR3 is TGTGCCAGCAGCTTGGGGCCAGGTAGCAATCAGCCCCAGCATTTT.

The chain carries TRBV2 and TRBJ2-2; D is unresolved. Per the germline V gene, CDR1 is SNHLY and CDR2 is FYNNEI. Trimming pared 3 bases from V and 0 bases from J, leaving 17 bases between. The CDR3 covers 18 residues. CDR3 loop: CASSEGWQDVPNTGELFF. The CDR3 DNA sequence: TGTGCCAGCAGTGAGGGGTGGCAGGACGTACCGAACACCGGGGAGCTGTTTTTT. The full variable domain, completed using reference TRBV2 and TRBJ2-2, is EPEVTQTPSHQVTQMGQEVILRCVPISNHLYFYWYRQILGQKVEFLVSFYNNEISEKSEIFDDQFSVERPDGSNFTLKIRSTKLEDSAMYFCASSEGWQDVPNTGELFFGEGSRLTVL.

This clone has just one count. J is TRBJ1-4 and V is TRBV5-8, with D perhaps TRBD1 (5 bases). V was trimmed by 2 bases and J by 7 bases, leaving 15 bases between them. Germline V lookup: CDR1 SGHTS, CDR2 YDEGEE. The CDR3 covers 15 residues. The CDR3 DNA follows: TGTGCCAGCAGCTTAAGGACGGGGGTTCTTGAAAAACTGTTTTTT. It encodes CASSLRTGVLEKLFF.

The V gene is TRBV10-1, the J gene TRBJ2-2, with TRBD1 matching 11 bases. Germline V gene lookup returns CDR1 WNHNN and CDR2 SYGVQD (reference sequence). V was pared by 7 bases and J by 7 bases, with 8 bases of the junction left unmatched. This CDR3 has 15 amino acids. The CDR3 here is CASTLDRGPGGELFF. The DNA for the CDR3 is TGCGCCAGCACTCTGGACAGGGGGCCTGGCGGGGAGCTGTTTTTT.

J is TRBJ2-2 and V is TRBV4-3; D is undetermined. Germline CDR1 reads LGHNA; CDR2 reads YSLEER. The CDR3 runs 15 residues. V was trimmed by 0 bases and J by 4 bases, leaving 9 bases between them. Written as DNA, the CDR3 is TGCGCCAGCAGCCAAGATCCTGACCTCACCGGGGAGCTGTTTTTT. Translation: CASSQDPDLTGELFF.

This sequence joins TRBV5-6 and TRBJ2-5; no definite D call. Near its end, the DNA agrees better with TRBJ2-7, so the J call may be wrong. CDR1 is SGHDT, CDR2 YYEEEE, per germline. This CDR3 region has 12 residues. This chain's CDR3 is CASSSGYYEQYF. Written as DNA, the CDR3 is TGTGCCAGCAGCTCAGGCTACTACGAGCAGTACTTC.

The chain joins TRBV19 to TRBJ1-5, with 11 bases identical to TRBD1. From germline, CDR1 is LNHDA and CDR2 SQIVND (reference sequence). V trimming: 4 bases; J trimming: 10 bases; junction bases outside the gene matches: 9. CDR3 length: 15 residues. This CDR3 is CASSNDGTGGRPQHF. The CDR3 coding sequence is TGTGCCAGTAGTAATGACGGGACAGGGGGGCGACCCCAGCATTTT.

This chain joins TRBV9 and TRBJ2-7; perhaps TRBD2 as D (6 bases). Trimming removed 0 bases at V and 3 bases at J, with 13 bases between. The CDR3 runs to 15 residues. Germline values: CDR1 SGDLS, CDR2 YYNGEE. CDR3 sequence (DNA): TGTGCCAGCAGCGTAGGGGCGGGACTTCACTACGAGCAGTACTTC. Translated: CASSVGAGLHYEQYF.

Turning to this clone: The same CDR3 is also encoded by other DNA sequences in this sample. The chain recombines TRBV19 with TRBJ2-7, with no clear D. Trimming took off 6 bases at V and 3 bases at J, with 12 bases between the two ends. There are 13 residues in the CDR3. Germline lookup yields CDR1 LNHDA and CDR2 SQIVND (reference sequence). CDR3 region: CASSLGPLYEQYF. CDR3 nucleotide sequence: TGTGCCAGTAGCTTAGGGCCCCTCTACGAGCAGTACTTC.

This clone was seen ten or more times. The CDR3: CASSLLGQGDNSPLHF. CDR3 sequence (DNA): TGTGCCAGCAGCTTATTAGGACAGGGGGATAATTCACCCCTCCACTTT. This chain links TRBV7-9 with TRBJ1-6; 10 positions agree with TRBD1. Germline V gives CDR1 SEHNR, CDR2 FQNEAQ (reference sequence). V lost 2 bases and J lost 5; bases outside the gene matches: 3. The CDR3 runs to 16 residues. Looking up the rest from reference TRBV7-9 and TRBJ1-6 gives the full variable domain: DTGVSQNPRHKITKRGQNVTFRCDPISEHNRLYWYRQTLGQGPEFLTYFQNEAQLEKSRLLSDRFSAERPKGSFSTLEIQRTEQGDSAMYLCASSLLGQGDNSPLHFGNGTRLTVT.

This clone was detected only once. At the DNA level, this CDR3 is encoded by other sequences in the same sample as well. The chain recombines TRBV6-1 with TRBJ2-1; 7 bases are shared with TRBD1. CDR3 length equals 14 residues. J was trimmed by 3 bases and V by 3 bases; bases with no gene match: 2. The germline V gene encodes CDR1 MNHNS and CDR2 SASEGT. CDR3 residues: CASSEGQSYNEQFF. In DNA form, the CDR3 reads TGTGCCAGCAGTGAGGGACAGAGCTACAATGAGCAGTTCTTC.

CDR3 loop: CAIGRETYNEQFF. CDR3 bases: TGTGCCATCGGGAGGGAGACCTACAATGAGCAGTTCTTC. This chain uses TRBV10-3 with TRBJ2-1, with 7 bases matching TRBD2. The V segment lost 8 bases and the J segment 2 bases; nucleotides outside the gene matches: 3. The germline gives CDR1 ENHRY, CDR2 SYGVKD. This CDR3 has 13 amino acids.

The chain joins TRBV6-1 to TRBJ1-1; 9 positions agree with TRBD1. The V and J ends lost 8 bases and 4 bases, in that order; junction bases with no gene match: 5. From germline, CDR1 is MNHNS and CDR2 SASEGT. The CDR3 loop spans 13 amino acids. The CDR3 is CASEGQGSTEAFF. CDR3 in DNA: TGTGCCAGCGAGGGACAGGGTTCCACTGAAGCTTTCTTT.

As to this clone: This sample also contains other DNA sequences that code for the same CDR3. The genes are TRBV29-1 and TRBJ2-7, with D perhaps assigned TRBD1 or TRBD2 (5 bases each). Trimming cost V 7 bases and J 2 bases, with 12 bases left between them. The CDR3 runs to 12 residues. Per germline, CDR1 SQVTM and CDR2 ANQGSEA. The CDR3 sequence: CSARTGPYEQYF. CDR3 nucleotides: TGCAGCGCCAGGACGGGGCCCTACGAGCAGTACTTC.

The V gene is TRBV28, the J gene TRBJ2-2, with D perhaps TRBD2 (6 bases). This CDR3 has 16 residues. The V end was cut by 5 bases, the J end by 5 bases, with 18 bases between. Germline assignment: CDR1 MDHEN and CDR2 SYDVKM. The CDR3 here is CASSPDPGSVTGELFF. DNA for the CDR3: TGTGCCAGCAGTCCGGACCCCGGGAGTGTTACCGGGGAGCTGTTTTTT.

The chain combines TRBV4-3 with TRBJ2-2, with TRBD1 matching 10 bases. The CDR3 runs 15 residues. Germline loops: CDR1 LGHNA, CDR2 YSLEER. V lost 5 bases and J lost 6; bases outside the gene matches: 6. CDR3 protein: CASSTGTGEPGELFF. CDR3 nucleotide sequence: TGCGCCAGCAGCACCGGGACAGGGGAACCCGGGGAGCTGTTTTTT.

The V gene is TRBV10-2, the J gene TRBJ2-7; D is unresolved. The CDR3 has 14 residues. Germline assignment: CDR1 WSHSY and CDR2 SAAADI. V was pared by 7 bases and J by 6 bases, with 19 bases between. CDR3 protein: CASTPQEGVFEQYF. In nucleotides, the CDR3 is TGCGCCAGCACTCCGCAGGAAGGAGTGTTCGAGCAGTACTTC.

Only one count was recorded for this clone. V is TRBV6-1 and J is TRBJ2-7, with 8 nucleotides matching TRBD1. The V segment lost 7 bases and the J segment 7 bases; nucleotides outside the gene matches: 9. Germline loops: CDR1 MNHNS, CDR2 SASEGT. The CDR3 runs 13 residues. CDR3: CASIIQQGEEQYF. The CDR3, as DNA: TGTGCCAGCATTATCCAACAGGGGGAAGAGCAGTACTTC.

The chain combines TRBV7-6 with TRBJ2-5, with TRBD1 matching 7 bases. The CDR3 is 17 amino acids. J lost 5 bases, V lost 0 bases, and 12 bases had no gene match. The germline V gene encodes CDR1 SGHVS and CDR2 FNYEAQ. The CDR3 sequence: CASSLAPDRGGEETQYF. The CDR3 bases are TGTGCCAGCAGCTTAGCCCCTGACCGAGGGGGCGAGGAGACCCAGTACTTC.